One sample yielded the 5 T cell receptor beta chains listed below, sequenced in a study of OX40 agonist ivuxolimab in advanced cancers. The data were produced by immunoSEQ multiplex PCR, yet TCRdb's version contains in-frame clones alone and is incomplete. The sample has more than 35,000 clones, approximately 86% seen once. Sequenced here: CD4+ or CD8+ T cells sorted from blood, sampled in a trial of the OX40 agonist ivuxolimab. Receptors originate from an adult with an advanced solid tumor such as melanoma, head and neck, liver or kidney cancer.

J is TRBJ2-7 and V is TRBV4-1; the match to TRBD2 covers 7 bases. The CDR3 spans 15 residues. Germline CDR1 MGHRA, CDR2 YSYEKL. The V segment lost 4 bases and the J segment 0 bases; nucleotides outside the gene matches: 6. CDR3 amino acids: CASSRGAGSSYEQYF. The CDR3 coding sequence is TGCGCCAGCAGCCGAGGAGCGGGGAGCTCCTACGAGCAGTACTTC.

The V gene is TRBV7-9, the J gene TRBJ2-5; 12 nucleotides align to TRBD1. The CDR3 extends over 15 amino acids. Germline CDR1 SEHNR, CDR2 FQNEAQ (reference sequence). Trimming took 5 bases from V and 4 from J; bases not matched to a gene: 5. CDR3 nucleotide sequence: TGTGCCAGCAGCCCGGGACAGGGGGCTGGAGAGACCCAGTACTTC. Its protein is CASSPGQGAGETQYF. Using reference TRBV7-9 and TRBJ2-5 for the parts outside the CDR3, the full variable domain is DTGVSQNPRHKITKRGQNVTFRCDPISEHNRLYWYRQTLGQGPEFLTYFQNEAQLEKSRLLSDRFSAERPKGSFSTLEIQRTEQGDSAMYLCASSPGQGAGETQYFGPGTRLLVL.

In its sample, this clone was seen once. V is TRBV19 and J is TRBJ2-7; D gene ambiguous. This CDR3 is 13 amino acids long. The V end lost 10 bases, the J end lost 3 bases, and 16 bases lay between the germline ends. Germline V gene data show CDR1 as LNHDA and CDR2 as SQIVND (reference sequence). The CDR3: CATRPRGNYEQYF. DNA for the CDR3: TGTGCCACCCGACCCCGAGGAAACTACGAGCAGTACTTC.

V gene TRBV6-6 combines with J gene TRBJ1-2; unclear D gene. The CDR3 is made up of 16 amino acids. Germline lookup yields CDR1 MNHNY and CDR2 SVGAGI (reference sequence). Between the trimmed V and J ends, which lost 0 bases and 6 bases, there was a span of 17 bases. CDR3 in amino acids: CASSYSSRLAPDGYTF. DNA of the CDR3: TGTGCCAGCAGTTACTCGTCCCGTTTAGCTCCGGATGGCTACACCTTC.

V usage is TRBV7-9 and J usage is TRBJ1-1, with D unclear. The CDR3 is made up of 15 amino acids. Germline V lookup: CDR1 SEHNR, CDR2 FQNEAQ (reference sequence). Trimming shortened V by 5 bases and J by 6 bases, and 19 bases separated the two germline ends. CDR3 coding DNA: TGTGCCAGCAGCCCACACAAGGGTATGACCTCTGAAGCTTTCTTT. Protein sequence: CASSPHKGMTSEAFF.